The 32 T cell receptor beta chains reported below all come from one sample, sequenced in a study of cytomegalovirus exposure and HLA in healthy donors. The PCR ran on 60 Vbeta and 13 Jbeta primers. Assay used: immunoSEQ multiplex PCR; TCRdb lists only in-frame clones, some missing. The sample contains 110,000 to 150,000 clones, about 77% of which appear only once. The sequenced sample consisted of PBMCs. The receptors come from a female donor in good health and CMV-seronegative.

The gene calls are TRBV19 and TRBJ1-3, with D tentatively TRBD1 (5 bases). Germline V lookup: CDR1 LNHDA, CDR2 SQIVND (reference sequence). The CDR3 covers 15 residues. The germline V and J ends were trimmed by 7 bases and 2 bases, with 15 bases remaining between them. CDR3 sequence (DNA): TGTGCCAGTAAGCCGGGGGAGGGTGCTGGAAACACCATATATTTT. Translated: CASKPGEGAGNTIYF.

V usage is TRBV5-1 and J usage is TRBJ2-7; 13 bases line up with TRBD2. From germline, CDR1 is SGHRS and CDR2 YFSETQ. V lost 4 bases to trimming and J lost 6 bases; unmatched junction nucleotides: 7. CDR3 size: 15 residues. For the CDR3, the DNA is TGCGCCAGCAGCGACCAGGGACTAGCGGGAAGCGAGCAGTACTTC. Its protein product is CASSDQGLAGSEQYF.

The gene calls are TRBV6-5 and TRBJ2-7; possible D gene TRBD1, 6 bases. The germline V and J ends were trimmed by 6 bases and 2 bases, with 14 bases remaining between them. Germline values: CDR1 MNHEY, CDR2 SVGAGI. The CDR3 totals 14 residues. CDR3 DNA sequence: TGTGCCAGCAGCCCACAGGGACGGACCTACGAGCAGTACTTC. Residues: CASSPQGRTYEQYF.

The chain is built from TRBV11-3 and TRBJ2-5, with D hard to call. The closer fit of TRBJ2-7 to the DNA end suggests the J call may be wrong. CDR3 length: 11 amino acids. The germline gives CDR1 SGHNT, CDR2 YENEEA. In DNA, the CDR3 is TGTGCCAGCAGCTTAGCCGTCGAGCAGTACTTC. Translation: CASSLAVEQYF.

The chain joins TRBV5-6 to TRBJ1-5; D is possibly TRBD1 (5 bases). The CDR3 spans 14 residues. V shed 2 bases and J shed 1 base, with 7 bases lying between them. In germline, CDR1 is SGHDT, CDR2 YYEEEE. CDR3 DNA: TGTGCCAGCAGCTTAGGGGTGAGCAATCAGCCCCAGCATTTT. This codes for CASSLGVSNQPQHF.

The chain couples TRBV11-2 to TRBJ1-1; D unresolved. V was trimmed by 5 bases and J by 2 bases, leaving 21 bases between them. Per the germline V gene, CDR1 is SGHAT and CDR2 is FQNNGV. The CDR3 length is 17 residues. The CDR3 is CASSPGPLSVLNTEAFF. The CDR3 coding sequence is TGTGCCAGCAGCCCCGGTCCCCTATCGGTCCTTAACACTGAAGCTTTCTTT.

This rearrangement joins TRBV30 to TRBJ2-3, with D possibly matching TRBD2 (5 bases). The germline V gene encodes CDR1 GTSNPN and CDR2 SVGIG (reference sequence). The CDR3 sequence is 13 residues long. V was clipped by 4 bases and J by 5 bases, with 13 bases between them. The CDR3 sequence: CAWTSNGGDTQYF. CDR3 coding DNA: TGTGCCTGGACGTCAAATGGAGGAGATACGCAGTATTTT.

The chain recombines TRBV6-1 with TRBJ1-2; D is undetermined. The germline V and J ends were trimmed by 1 base and 5 bases, with 5 bases remaining between them. The CDR3 is 12 amino acids. The V gene's germline CDR1 is MNHNS and CDR2 SASEGT. CDR3 nucleotides: TGTGCCAGCAGTGAAGAACTTTATGGCTACACCTTC. Translated: CASSEELYGYTF.

The rearrangement uses TRBV9 and TRBJ1-5, with TRBD1 as a possible D gene (5 bases). The CDR3 covers 14 residues. Trimming removed 3 bases from V and 4 bases from J, with 11 bases in between. CDR1 is SGDLS and CDR2 is YYNGEE in the germline V gene. The CDR3 DNA is TGTGCCAGCAGCGGCGGGACTCTGAATCAGCCCCAGCATTTT. Translating it yields CASSGGTLNQPQHF.

This chain joins TRBV28 and TRBJ1-2, with TRBD1 matching over 8 bases. V gave up 4 bases and J gave up 5 bases; unmatched junction bases: 6. The CDR3 runs 14 residues. Germline V CDR1 and CDR2: MDHEN, SYDVKM. CDR3 sequence: CASSWTGRWYGYTF. Written as DNA, the CDR3 is TGTGCCAGCAGTTGGACAGGGCGATGGTATGGCTACACCTTC.

The gene calls are TRBV7-8 and TRBJ1-2; 7 nucleotides match TRBD1. The V gene's germline CDR1 is SGHVS and CDR2 FQNEAQ. Unmatched junction bases numbered 8, after V lost 0 bases and J lost 4 bases. This CDR3 region has 16 residues. This CDR3 reads CASSLAFSAGGYGYTF. CDR3 nucleotides: TGTGCCAGCAGCTTAGCCTTTTCGGCAGGGGGCTATGGCTACACCTTC.

This chain links TRBV7-2 with TRBJ2-5; TRBD2 aligns across 12 bases. CDR1 is SGHTA and CDR2 is FQGNSA in the germline V gene. Germline trimming cut 4 bases from V and 5 bases from J; bases unmatched to any gene: 8. This CDR3 has 16 residues. The CDR3 protein is CASSSPSGGARETQYF. The CDR3 DNA reads TGTGCCAGCAGCTCCCCTAGCGGGGGGGCTCGTGAGACCCAGTACTTC.

V and J are TRBV9 and TRBJ2-3, with a tentative D call TRBD1 (5 bases). Per the germline V gene, CDR1 is SGDLS and CDR2 is YYNGEE. The length of the CDR3 is 14 residues. Trimming took off 2 bases at V and 8 bases at J, with 15 bases between the two ends. The CDR3 spells CASSVGPLLPTQYF. CDR3 DNA sequence: TGTGCCAGCAGCGTGGGGCCCTTACTCCCTACGCAGTATTTT.

The rearrangement joins TRBV14 to TRBJ1-1; TRBD1 aligns across 7 bases. This CDR3 is built from 14 residues. Trimming at V came to 5 bases and at J to 0 bases, leaving 3 bases not matched to a gene. CDR1 is SGHDN, CDR2 FVKESK, per germline. In nucleotides, the CDR3 is TGTGCCAGCAGCTCGGGACAGATGAACACTGAAGCTTTCTTT. Residues: CASSSGQMNTEAFF.

This chain connects TRBV27 to TRBJ2-1; 8 nucleotides agree with TRBD2. The germline CDR1 and CDR2 sequences are MNHEY and SMNVEV (reference sequence). The CDR3 has 17 amino acids. J lost 5 bases, V lost 5 bases, and 14 bases had no gene match. CDR3 sequence: CASSLTAEGGGNNEQFF. The CDR3 nucleotides read TGTGCCAGCAGTCTAACCGCAGAAGGCGGGGGGAACAATGAGCAGTTCTTC.

The chain uses TRBV5-4 and TRBJ1-1; a possible D gene is TRBD1 (5 bases). Trimming removed 1 base from V and 1 base from J, with 8 bases in between. This CDR3 spans 14 amino acids. The V gene's germline CDR1 is SGHNT and CDR2 YYREEE (reference sequence). The CDR3 loop is CASSLKGANTEAFF. The CDR3 nucleotides are TGTGCCAGCAGCTTGAAAGGGGCGAACACTGAAGCTTTCTTT.

The chain is built from TRBV27 and TRBJ1-1; no reliable D call. CDR1 and CDR2 (germline): MNHEY, SMNVEV (reference sequence). The CDR3 loop spans 15 amino acids. V lost 2 bases and J 1 base, leaving 11 bases between the germline ends. This CDR3 is CASSLATGSNTEAFF. The DNA of the CDR3 is TGTGCCAGCAGTTTAGCGACGGGGTCGAACACTGAAGCTTTCTTT.

The count of this clone is one. CDR3 in amino acids: CASSLKPYGYTF. The DNA of the CDR3 is TGTGCCAGCAGTTTAAAGCCCTATGGCTACACCTTC. This chain uses TRBV28 with TRBJ1-2, with no clear D. The V end was cut by 2 bases, the J end by 4 bases, with 5 bases between. The CDR3 runs 12 residues. The germline V gene has CDR1 MDHEN and CDR2 SYDVKM.

CDR3 sequence reads: CASSPRQGGDRNEQFF. CDR3 nucleotides: TGTGCCAGCTCACCGCGACAGGGGGGAGATCGCAATGAGCAGTTCTTC. This chain uses TRBV18 with TRBJ2-1; 9 bases are shared with TRBD1. Germline loops: CDR1 KGHSH, CDR2 LQKENI. Germline trimming cut 3 bases from V and 6 bases from J; bases unmatched to any gene: 9. The CDR3 totals 16 residues.

This chain connects TRBV29-1 to TRBJ2-2; D is ambiguous. The V gene's germline CDR1 is SQVTM and CDR2 ANQGSEA. V was pared by 5 bases and J by 1 base, with 5 bases between. The CDR3 is 12 amino acids. The DNA of the CDR3 is TGCAGCGTTCACAGGAACACCGGGGAGCTGTTTTTT. It encodes CSVHRNTGELFF.

This clone has only a few counts. The chain is built from TRBV25-1 and TRBJ1-4; a possible D gene is TRBD1 (6 bases). This CDR3 is 18 amino acids long. V was trimmed by 6 bases and J by 5 bases, leaving 25 bases between them. Germline-derived CDR1 and CDR2 are MGHDK and SYGVNS. CDR3 residues: CASSRPTGSPKSNEKLFF. As DNA, the CDR3 is TGTGCCAGCAGCCGCCCAACAGGGTCTCCCAAATCGAATGAAAAACTGTTTTTT.

The chain has TRBV18 and TRBJ2-1; 11 positions match TRBD2. After removal of 3 bases from V and 6 bases from J, the junction contained 4 bases not matched to a gene. The CDR3 extends over 15 amino acids. Per germline, CDR1 KGHSH and CDR2 LQKENI. The DNA of the CDR3 is TGTGCCAGCTCACCGGTAGCGGGAGGGCCCAATGAGCAGTTCTTC. Protein: CASSPVAGGPNEQFF.

The chain couples TRBV28 to TRBJ1-6; no clear D gene. Between the trimmed V and J ends, which lost 4 bases and 4 bases, there was a span of 11 bases. The germline CDR1 and CDR2 sequences are MDHEN and SYDVKM. CDR3 size: 15 residues. CDR3 protein: CASSSMTDYNSPLHF. CDR3 nucleotides: TGTGCCAGCAGTTCGATGACTGATTATAATTCACCCCTCCACTTT.

J is TRBJ2-6 and V is TRBV19; D not resolved. The CDR3 sequence is 15 residues long. V was shortened by 2 bases and J by 1 base, with 6 bases between the two germline ends. The germline V gene encodes CDR1 LNHDA and CDR2 SQIVND (reference sequence). The CDR3 here is CASSIFESGANVLTF. The CDR3 bases are TGTGCCAGTAGTATATTCGAGTCTGGGGCCAACGTCCTGACTTTC.

V and J are TRBV7-9 and TRBJ2-3; TRBD2 might be the D (7 bases). Germline CDR1 and CDR2: SEHNR and FQNEAQ (reference sequence). The CDR3 is made up of 16 amino acids. The V gene lost 7 bases and the J gene lost 1 base, with 18 bases spanning the gap. The CDR3 nucleotides are TGTGCCAGCATCTCCAAGGGGGGGCGCGGCACAGATACGCAGTATTTT. It encodes CASISKGGRGTDTQYF.

This chain uses TRBV19 with TRBJ2-6; D not certain. The ends were cut back, 10 bases at V and 0 bases at J, with 7 bases in the middle. Germline assignment: CDR1 LNHDA and CDR2 SQIVND (reference sequence). The CDR3 is made up of 13 amino acids. The CDR3: CAIRHSGANVLTF. Written as DNA, the CDR3 is TGTGCCATCCGACACTCTGGGGCCAACGTCCTGACTTTC.

On this clone itself: Other DNA sequences in this sample translate to the same CDR3. The chain has TRBV6-6 and TRBJ2-1; D may be TRBD1 (6 bases). Trimming took 4 bases from V and 0 from J, leaving 13 bases between them. CDR1 and CDR2 (germline): MNHNY, SVGAGI (reference sequence). This CDR3 is 16 amino acids long. The CDR3 bases are TGTGCCAGCAGTTCCCCGGACAGAAGCTCCTACAATGAGCAGTTCTTC. Protein sequence: CASSSPDRSSYNEQFF.

The CDR3 DNA follows: TGTGCCAGCAGTTTGGAACAGGGAGAGAACACTGAAGCTTTCTTT. Its protein product is CASSLEQGENTEAFF. The J gene is TRBJ1-1, the V gene TRBV28, with D possibly matching TRBD1 (6 bases). The CDR3 covers 15 residues. V was clipped by 3 bases and J by 1 base, with 12 bases between them. Looked up from germline, CDR1 is MDHEN and CDR2 is SYDVKM.

This chain joins TRBV19 and TRBJ1-2; 8 bases line up with TRBD1. J was trimmed by 4 bases and V by 7 bases; bases with no gene match: 5. In germline, CDR1 is LNHDA, CDR2 SQIVND (reference sequence). The CDR3 loop spans 13 amino acids. CDR3 sequence (DNA): TGTGCCAGTACCGGGACAGGAGGCTATGGCTACACCTTC. Amino acids: CASTGTGGYGYTF.

The rearrangement links TRBV6-5 to TRBJ1-6; TRBD1 is a possible D gene (6 bases). Germline V gene lookup returns CDR1 MNHEY and CDR2 SVGAGI. CDR3 length: 15 residues. V shed 3 bases and J shed 9 bases, with 15 bases lying between them. CDR3: CASSYATRGSSPLHF. The CDR3 DNA follows: TGTGCCAGCAGTTATGCGACCAGGGGTAGTTCACCCCTCCACTTT.

The rearrangement joins TRBV28 to TRBJ1-2, with TRBD1 matching over 8 bases. The CDR3 consists of 13 residues. Trimming cost V 10 bases and J 6 bases; bases outside gene matches: 10. The germline V gene has CDR1 MDHEN and CDR2 SYDVKM. In DNA form, the CDR3 reads TGTGCCATCAAAGGGACAGGTGTACATGGCTACACCTTC. Translating it yields CAIKGTGVHGYTF.

J is TRBJ1-2 and V is TRBV5-1, with unresolved D. Germline-derived CDR1 and CDR2 are SGHRS and YFSETQ. The V and J ends lost 0 bases and 6 bases respectively, with 21 bases between them. This CDR3 is built from 17 residues. The CDR3 nucleotides are TGCGCCAGCAGCTTGGCGTTGGTTTCGGCAGGACTCCATGGCTACACCTTC. It codes for CASSLALVSAGLHGYTF.